This TCR beta chain was recovered during a study of technical replicates of blood from a handful of donors. Data came from immunoSEQ multiplex PCR; TCRdb stores just in-frame clones and leaves some out. This table holds nearly 90,000 clones, approximately 95% found once. This CDR3 is built from 13 residues. The germline V gene has CDR1 SGHRS and CDR2 YFSETQ. Trimming took off 2 bases at V and 5 bases at J, with 10 bases between the two ends. Sequencing was carried out using T cells isolated from PBMCs. This receptor was taken from a human donor in good health. The rearrangement uses TRBV5-1 and TRBJ1-1; perhaps TRBD1 as D (5 bases). DNA for the CDR3: TGCGCCAGCAGCTTTGGGGCTTCAACTGAAGCTTTCTTT. Encoded protein: CASSFGASTEAFF.